This T cell receptor (beta chain) was documented in a study of human T cells and chemical hapten exposure. About the study: In the approximately 26-week study, patients were dosed weekly with diphenylcyclopropenone on the scalp throughout. General study points: The number of TCRs above 1 in 1000 frequency did not change after DPC sensitization.

Time point indicated: patch test 2, 6 weeks after DPC sensitization. As for treatment: therapeutic diphenylcyclopropenone sensitization with weekly scalp DPC. V was pared by 5 bases and J by 7 bases, with 15 bases between. The CDR3 has 14 residues. Looked up from germline, CDR1 is SGHTA and CDR2 is FQGNSA. TCRdb reanalysed the RACE reads using MiXCR and keeps one entry per CDR3 protein. The table lists more than 60,000 distinct CDR3 sequences, 10% of them singletons, with around 7.3% in the top ten. This clonotype was found once. Its antigen is unknown. The source is a woman aged 50 to 65 with alopecia areata. Some clones in this sample may be carry-over from other donors' samples. This chain uses TRBV7-2 with TRBJ1-5; D might be TRBD1 (5 bases). The sequences come from whole blood, collected in connection with sensitization to the hapten diphenylcyclopropenone (DPC). CDR3: CASSPRGGGQPQHF. The CDR3, as DNA: TGTGCCAGCAGCCCCCGTGGGGGTGGCCAGCCCCAGCATTTT.